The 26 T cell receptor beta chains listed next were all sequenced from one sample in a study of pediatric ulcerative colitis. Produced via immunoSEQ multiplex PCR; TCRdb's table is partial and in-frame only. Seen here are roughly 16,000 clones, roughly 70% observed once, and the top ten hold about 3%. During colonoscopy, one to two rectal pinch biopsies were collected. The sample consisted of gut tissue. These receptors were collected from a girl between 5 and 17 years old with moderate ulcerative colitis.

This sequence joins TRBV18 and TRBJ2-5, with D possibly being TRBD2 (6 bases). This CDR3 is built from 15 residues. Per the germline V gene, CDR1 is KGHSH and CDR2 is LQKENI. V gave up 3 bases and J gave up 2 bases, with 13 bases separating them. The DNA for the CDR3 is TGTGCCAGCTCACCTGAGGAGGGCAGACAAGAGACCCAGTACTTC. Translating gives CASSPEEGRQETQYF.

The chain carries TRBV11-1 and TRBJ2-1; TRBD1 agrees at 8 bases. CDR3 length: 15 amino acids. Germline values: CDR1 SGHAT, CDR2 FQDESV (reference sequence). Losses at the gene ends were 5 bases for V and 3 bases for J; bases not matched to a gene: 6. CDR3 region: CASSIGQGRYNEQFF. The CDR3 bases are TGTGCCAGCAGCATCGGACAGGGACGCTACAATGAGCAGTTCTTC.

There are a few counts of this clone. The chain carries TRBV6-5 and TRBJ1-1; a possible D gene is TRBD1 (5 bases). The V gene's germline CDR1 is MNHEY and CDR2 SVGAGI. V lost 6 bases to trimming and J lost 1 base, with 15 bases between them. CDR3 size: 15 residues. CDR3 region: CASSRTRRSNTEAFF. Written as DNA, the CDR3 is TGTGCCAGCAGCCGGACACGGAGGTCGAACACTGAAGCTTTCTTT.

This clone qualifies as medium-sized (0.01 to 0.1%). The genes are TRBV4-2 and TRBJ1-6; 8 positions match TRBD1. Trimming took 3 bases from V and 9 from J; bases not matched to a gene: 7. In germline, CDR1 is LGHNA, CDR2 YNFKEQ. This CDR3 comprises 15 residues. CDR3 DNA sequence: TGTGCCAGCAGCCAGCGGACAGGGTATCGTTCACCCCTCCACTTT. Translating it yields CASSQRTGYRSPLHF.

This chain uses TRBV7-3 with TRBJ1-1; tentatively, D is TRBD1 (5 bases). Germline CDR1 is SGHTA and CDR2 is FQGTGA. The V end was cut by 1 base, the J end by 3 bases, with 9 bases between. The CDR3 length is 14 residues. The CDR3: CASSLMGGDTEAFF. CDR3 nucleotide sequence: TGTGCCAGCAGCTTAATGGGGGGAGACACTGAAGCTTTCTTT.

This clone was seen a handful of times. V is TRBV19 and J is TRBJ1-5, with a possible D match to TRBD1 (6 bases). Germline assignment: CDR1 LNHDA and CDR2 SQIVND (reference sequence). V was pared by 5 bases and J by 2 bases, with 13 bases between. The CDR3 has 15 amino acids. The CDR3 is CASSWQTGRNQPQHF. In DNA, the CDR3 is TGTGCCAGTAGTTGGCAAACAGGGCGCAATCAGCCCCAGCATTTT.

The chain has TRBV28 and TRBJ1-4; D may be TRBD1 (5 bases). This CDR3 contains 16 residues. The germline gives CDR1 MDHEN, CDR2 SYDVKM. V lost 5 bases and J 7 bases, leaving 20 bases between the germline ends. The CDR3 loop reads CASSLVRTGRGEKLFF. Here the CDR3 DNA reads TGTGCCAGCAGTCTTGTACGAACGGGGCGCGGTGAAAAACTGTTTTTT.

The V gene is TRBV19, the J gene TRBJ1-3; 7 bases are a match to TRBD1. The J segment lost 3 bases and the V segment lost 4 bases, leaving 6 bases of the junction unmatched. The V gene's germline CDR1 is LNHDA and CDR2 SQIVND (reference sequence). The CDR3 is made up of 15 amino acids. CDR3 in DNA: TGTGCCAGTAGTAAAGGGACAGCCGTTGGAAACACCATATATTTT. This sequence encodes CASSKGTAVGNTIYF. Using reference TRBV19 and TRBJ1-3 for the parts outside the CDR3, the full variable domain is DGGITQSPKYLFRKEGQNVTLSCEQNLNHDAMYWYRQDPGQGLRLIYYSQIVNDFQKGDIAEGYSVSREKKESFPLTVTSAQKNPTAFYLCASSKGTAVGNTIYFGEGSWLTVV.

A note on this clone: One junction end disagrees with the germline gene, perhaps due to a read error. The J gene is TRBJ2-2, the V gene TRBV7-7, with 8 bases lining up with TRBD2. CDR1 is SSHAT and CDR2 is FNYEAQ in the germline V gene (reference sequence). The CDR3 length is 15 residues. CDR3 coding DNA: TGTGCTAGCAGCTTAGCGGGGAGTGTTGGCGGGGAGCTGTTTTTT. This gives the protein CASSLAGSVGGELFF.

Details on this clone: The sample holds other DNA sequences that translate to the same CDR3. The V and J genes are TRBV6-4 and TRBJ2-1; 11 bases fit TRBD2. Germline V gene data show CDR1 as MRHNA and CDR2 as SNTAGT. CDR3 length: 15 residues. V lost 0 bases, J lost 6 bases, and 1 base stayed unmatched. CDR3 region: CASSDSTSGSNEQFF. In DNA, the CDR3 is TGTGCCAGCAGTGACTCTACTAGCGGGAGCAATGAGCAGTTCTTC.

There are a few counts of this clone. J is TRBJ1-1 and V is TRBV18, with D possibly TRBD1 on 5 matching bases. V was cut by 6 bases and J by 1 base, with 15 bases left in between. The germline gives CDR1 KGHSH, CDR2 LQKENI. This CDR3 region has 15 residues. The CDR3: CASSQIQDPNTEAFF. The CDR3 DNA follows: TGTGCCAGCTCTCAGATACAGGACCCGAACACTGAAGCTTTCTTT.

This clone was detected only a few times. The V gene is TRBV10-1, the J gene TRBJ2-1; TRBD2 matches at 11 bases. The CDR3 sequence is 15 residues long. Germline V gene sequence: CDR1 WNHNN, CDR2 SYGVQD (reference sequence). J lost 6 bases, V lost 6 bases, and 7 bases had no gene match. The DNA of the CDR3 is TGCGCCAGCAGCCAACGACTAGCGGGGCGCAATGAGCAGTTCTTC. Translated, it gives CASSQRLAGRNEQFF.

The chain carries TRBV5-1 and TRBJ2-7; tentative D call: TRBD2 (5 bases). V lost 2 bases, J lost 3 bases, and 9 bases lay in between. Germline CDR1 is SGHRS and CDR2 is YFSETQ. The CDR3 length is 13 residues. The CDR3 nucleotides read TGCGCCAGCAGCTTCCCGGGAATCTACGAGCAGTACTTC. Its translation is CASSFPGIYEQYF.

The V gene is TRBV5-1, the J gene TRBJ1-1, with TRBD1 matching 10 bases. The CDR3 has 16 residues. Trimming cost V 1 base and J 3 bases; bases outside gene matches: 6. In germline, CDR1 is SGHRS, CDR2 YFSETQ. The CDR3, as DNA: TGCGCCAGCAGCTTGCATGGGACAGGGGTTGACACTGAAGCTTTCTTT. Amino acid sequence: CASSLHGTGVDTEAFF. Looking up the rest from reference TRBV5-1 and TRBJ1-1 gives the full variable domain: KAGVTQTPRYLIKTRGQQVTLSCSPISGHRSVSWYQQTPGQGLQFLFEYFSETQRNKGNFPGRFSGRQFSNSRSEMNVSTLELGDSALYLCASSLHGTGVDTEAFFGQGTRLTVV.

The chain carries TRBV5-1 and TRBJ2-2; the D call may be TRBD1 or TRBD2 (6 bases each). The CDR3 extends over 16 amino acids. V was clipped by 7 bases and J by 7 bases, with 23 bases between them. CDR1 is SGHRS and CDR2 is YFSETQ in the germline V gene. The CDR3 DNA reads TGCGCCAGCGGCCGGCAGGAGCGAAAGGGGGGCGGGGAGCTGTTTTTT. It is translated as CASGRQERKGGGELFF.

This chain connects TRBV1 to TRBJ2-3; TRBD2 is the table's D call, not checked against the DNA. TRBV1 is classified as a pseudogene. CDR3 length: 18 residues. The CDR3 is CTSSQERASISLTDTQYF. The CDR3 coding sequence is TGCACCAGCAGCCAAGAAAGGGCTAGCATCTCCTTGACAGATACGCAGTATTTT.

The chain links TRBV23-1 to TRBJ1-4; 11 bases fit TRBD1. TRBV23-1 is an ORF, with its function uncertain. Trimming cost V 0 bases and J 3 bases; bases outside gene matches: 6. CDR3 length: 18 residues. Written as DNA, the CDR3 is TGCGCCAGCAGTCAATCGGGACAGGGGGACGGGGCTAATGAAAAACTGTTTTTT. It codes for CASSQSGQGDGANEKLFF.

CDR3 nucleotide sequence: TGTGCCAGCAGCCAAGTCGAAGGTTACAATGAGCAGTTCTTC. Amino acids: CASSQVEGYNEQFF. This chain links TRBV4-2 with TRBJ2-1; D gene ambiguous. The V gene's germline CDR1 is LGHNA and CDR2 YNFKEQ. The CDR3 covers 14 residues. V lost 1 base and J lost 4, with 8 bases in between.

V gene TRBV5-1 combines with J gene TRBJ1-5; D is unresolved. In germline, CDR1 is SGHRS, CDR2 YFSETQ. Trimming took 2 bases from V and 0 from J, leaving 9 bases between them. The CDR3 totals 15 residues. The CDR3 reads CASSFAGNSNQPQHF. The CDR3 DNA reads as TGCGCCAGCAGCTTTGCCGGTAATAGCAATCAGCCCCAGCATTTT.

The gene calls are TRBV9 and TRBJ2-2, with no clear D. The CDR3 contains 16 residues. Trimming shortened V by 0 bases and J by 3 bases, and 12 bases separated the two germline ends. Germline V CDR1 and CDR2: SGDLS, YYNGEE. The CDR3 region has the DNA TGTGCCAGCAGCGTAGGTTTGCCGAGCCACACCGGGGAGCTGTTTTTT. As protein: CASSVGLPSHTGELFF.

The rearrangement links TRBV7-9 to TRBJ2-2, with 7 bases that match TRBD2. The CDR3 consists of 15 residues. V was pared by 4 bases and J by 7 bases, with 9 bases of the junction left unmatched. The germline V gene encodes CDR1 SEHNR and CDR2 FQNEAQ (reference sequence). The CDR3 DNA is TGTGCCAGCAGCTCGGTCAAGCGGGGAGACGGGGAGCTGTTTTTT. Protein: CASSSVKRGDGELFF.

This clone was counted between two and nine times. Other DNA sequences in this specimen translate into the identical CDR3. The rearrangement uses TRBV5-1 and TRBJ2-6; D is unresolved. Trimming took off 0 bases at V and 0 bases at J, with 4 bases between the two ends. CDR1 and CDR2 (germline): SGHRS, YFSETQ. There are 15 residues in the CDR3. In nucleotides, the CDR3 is TGCGCCAGCAGCTTGGCCGGCTCTGGGGCCAACGTCCTGACTTTC. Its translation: CASSLAGSGANVLTF.

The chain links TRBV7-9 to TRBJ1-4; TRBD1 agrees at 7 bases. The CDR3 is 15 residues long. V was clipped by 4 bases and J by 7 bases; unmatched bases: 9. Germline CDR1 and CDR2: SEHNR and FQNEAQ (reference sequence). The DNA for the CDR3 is TGTGCCAGCAGCTCGACAGGGCAGAGGGGTGAAAAACTGTTTTTT. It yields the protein CASSSTGQRGEKLFF.

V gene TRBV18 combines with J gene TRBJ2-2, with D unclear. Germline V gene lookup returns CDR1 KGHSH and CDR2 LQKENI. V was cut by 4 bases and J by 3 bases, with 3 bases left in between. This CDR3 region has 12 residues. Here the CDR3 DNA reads TGTGCCAGCTCACGGGACACCGGGGAGCTGTTTTTT. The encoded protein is CASSRDTGELFF.

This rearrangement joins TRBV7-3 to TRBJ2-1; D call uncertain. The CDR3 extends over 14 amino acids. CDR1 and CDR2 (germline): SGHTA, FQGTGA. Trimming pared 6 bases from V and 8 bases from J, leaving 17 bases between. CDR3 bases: TGTGCCAGCAGGGCGACAAGAGGTTACGATGAGCAGTTCTTC. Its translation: CASRATRGYDEQFF.

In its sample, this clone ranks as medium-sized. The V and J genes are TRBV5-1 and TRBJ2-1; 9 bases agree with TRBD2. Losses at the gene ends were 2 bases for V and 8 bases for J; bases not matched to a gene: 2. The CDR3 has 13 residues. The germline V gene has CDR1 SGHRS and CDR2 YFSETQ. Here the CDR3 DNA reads TGCGCCAGCAGCTTCCAGCGGGGGGATGAGCAGTTCTTC. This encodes CASSFQRGDEQFF.